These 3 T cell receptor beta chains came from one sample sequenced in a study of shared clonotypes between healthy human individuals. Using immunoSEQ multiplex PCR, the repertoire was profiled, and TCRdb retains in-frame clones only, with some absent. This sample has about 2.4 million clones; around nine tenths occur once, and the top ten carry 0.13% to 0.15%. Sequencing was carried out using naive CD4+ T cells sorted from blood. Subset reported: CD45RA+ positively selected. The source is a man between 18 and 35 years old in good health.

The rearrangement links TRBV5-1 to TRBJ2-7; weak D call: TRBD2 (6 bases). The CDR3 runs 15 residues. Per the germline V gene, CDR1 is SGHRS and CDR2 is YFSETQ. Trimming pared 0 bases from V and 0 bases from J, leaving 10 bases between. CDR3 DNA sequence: TGCGCCAGCAGCTTGGGGGCTAGCGACTCCTACGAGCAGTACTTC. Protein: CASSLGASDSYEQYF.

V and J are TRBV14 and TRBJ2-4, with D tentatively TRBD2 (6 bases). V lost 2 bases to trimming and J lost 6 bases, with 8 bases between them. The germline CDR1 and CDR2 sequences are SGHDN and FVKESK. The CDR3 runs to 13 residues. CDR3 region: CASSQLGGNIQYF. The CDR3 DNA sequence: TGTGCCAGCAGCCAATTGGGGGGAAACATTCAGTACTTC.

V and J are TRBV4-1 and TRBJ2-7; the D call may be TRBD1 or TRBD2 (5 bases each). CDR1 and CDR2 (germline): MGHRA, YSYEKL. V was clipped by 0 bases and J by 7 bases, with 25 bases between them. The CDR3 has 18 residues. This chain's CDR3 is CASSQEGPQERGWGEQYF. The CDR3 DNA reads TGCGCCAGCAGCCAAGAGGGCCCGCAGGAAAGAGGTTGGGGGGAGCAGTACTTC.